These 19 T cell receptor beta chains were sequenced from one sample in a study of blood T cell repertoires in COVID-19 (dated by TCRdb to 2020 to 2021). The library was produced with the immunoSEQ multiplex PCR assay. Imported from immuneACCESS, the table was reduced by TCRdb to in-frame sequences with V and J called. These copies leave out some clones; in studies compared against another copy, an unresolved V gene accounts for under half, and the cause of the remainder is not known. For this sample there are around 270,000 clones; over 70% appear just once. The biggest ten clones account for 3% to 3.5% of the sample. The sample consisted of PBMCs or T cells enriched from blood (not recorded which). These receptors came from a woman aged 40 to 50 who had been exposed to COVID-19.

This clone was seen only once. The chain combines TRBV28 with TRBJ1-1, with TRBD1 as a possible D gene (5 bases). Deletions cut 4 bases from V and 0 bases from J, with 18 bases between. This CDR3 has 17 amino acids. Germline V CDR1 and CDR2: MDHEN, SYDVKM. CDR3 protein: CASSYPGEGRVNTEAFF. The CDR3 DNA follows: TGTGCCAGCAGTTACCCTGGGGAGGGGCGAGTGAACACTGAAGCTTTCTTT.

This sequence joins TRBV7-6 and TRBJ2-1; 9 nucleotides match TRBD2. From germline, CDR1 is SGHVS and CDR2 FNYEAQ. This CDR3 has 19 amino acids. The ends lost 1 base at V and 0 bases at J; junction bases unmatched: 10. CDR3 nucleotide sequence: TGTGCCAGCAGCTTAGGGACTAGCGCTTATTCTAGCTCCTACAATGAGCAGTTCTTC. Its translation: CASSLGTSAYSSSYNEQFF. The whole variable domain, filled in from reference TRBV7-6 and TRBJ2-1, reads GAGVSQSPRYKVTKRGQDVALRCDPISGHVSLYWYRQALGQGPEFLTYFNYEAQQDKSGLPNDRFSAERPEGSISTLTIQRTEQRDSAMYRCASSLGTSAYSSSYNEQFFGPGTRLTVL.

This clone occurred once. This sequence joins TRBV9 and TRBJ2-7, with 8 bases aligning to TRBD2. Germline assignment: CDR1 SGDLS and CDR2 YYNGEE. The CDR3 contains 15 residues. With V trimmed by 4 bases and J by 2 bases, 8 bases remained unmatched. CDR3 residues: CASSTRLAPTYEQYF. The DNA of the CDR3 is TGTGCCAGCAGCACCCGACTAGCGCCTACCTACGAGCAGTACTTC.

The rearrangement uses TRBV29-1 and TRBJ2-1, with TRBD2 identical over 10 bases. Germline CDR1 reads SQVTM; CDR2 reads ANQGSEA. V lost 7 bases and J lost 6; bases outside the gene matches: 9. This CDR3 contains 14 residues. The CDR3: CSARARLAGNEQFF. In DNA form, the CDR3 reads TGCAGCGCCCGGGCGAGACTAGCGGGCAATGAGCAGTTCTTC.

The chain is built from TRBV28 and TRBJ2-3, with 10 positions matching TRBD2. The CDR3 totals 17 residues. The junction had 8 bases not matched to a gene; V was cut back by 5 bases and J by 0 bases. Germline CDR1 is MDHEN and CDR2 is SYDVKM. The CDR3 region is CASSPLAGSTSTDTQYF. The CDR3 DNA reads as TGTGCCAGCAGTCCACTAGCGGGGTCAACTAGCACAGATACGCAGTATTTT.

The V call is TRBV7-9, the J call TRBJ1-5; no reliable D call. The CDR3 runs 14 residues. Germline CDR1 and CDR2: SEHNR and FQNEAQ (reference sequence). V dropped 2 bases and J dropped 9 bases, with 14 bases sitting between them. CDR3 bases: TGTGCCAGCAGCTTATCCACCGAATCAGGGCCCCAGCATTTT. The encoded protein is CASSLSTESGPQHF.

V is TRBV5-1 and J is TRBJ1-2; D not resolved. Looked up from germline, CDR1 is SGHRS and CDR2 is YFSETQ. Between the trimmed V and J ends, which lost 5 bases and 8 bases, there was a span of 16 bases. The CDR3 length is 13 residues. The CDR3 here is CASRPLGVEGYTF. The CDR3 nucleotides are TGCGCCAGCAGACCCCTGGGAGTTGAGGGCTACACCTTC.

In the case of this clone: A read error may account for a junction end that differs from germline. The CDR3 region is CASTLMGTSGNTGELFF. The CDR3 nucleotides read TGTGCCAGCACTTTAATGGGGACTAGCGGGAACACCGGGGAGCTGTTTTTT. This chain joins TRBV27 and TRBJ2-2; 11 bases align to TRBD2. The length of the CDR3 is 17 residues. Germline CDR1 is MNHEY and CDR2 is SMNVEV (reference sequence).

The J gene is TRBJ2-1, the V gene TRBV7-3, with D perhaps TRBD2 (7 bases). The CDR3 length is 15 residues. Trimming stripped 4 bases from V and 10 bases from J, with 20 bases between. Germline V lookup: CDR1 SGHTA, CDR2 FQGTGA. The CDR3 protein is CASSSWRAGRGEQFF. CDR3 bases: TGTGCCAGCAGCTCCTGGCGAGCGGGAAGGGGGGAGCAGTTCTTC.

This clone was detected a few times. Other DNA sequences in the sample encode the same CDR3. This rearrangement joins TRBV7-9 to TRBJ1-2; D is undetermined. V gave up 3 bases and J gave up 5 bases, with 10 bases separating them. The CDR3 totals 13 residues. Germline values: CDR1 SEHNR, CDR2 FQNEAQ (reference sequence). The CDR3 sequence is CASSFGTEYGYTF. The CDR3 coding sequence is TGTGCCAGCAGCTTTGGAACAGAGTATGGCTACACCTTC. Complete variable domain (other parts from reference TRBV7-9 and TRBJ1-2): DTGVSQNPRHKITKRGQNVTFRCDPISEHNRLYWYRQTLGQGPEFLTYFQNEAQLEKSRLLSDRFSAERPKGSFSTLEIQRTEQGDSAMYLCASSFGTEYGYTFGSGTRLTVV.

The CDR3 sequence is CASSGGIGTESYNEQFF. The CDR3 DNA sequence: TGCGCCAGCAGCGGGGGGATCGGGACAGAATCCTACAATGAGCAGTTCTTC. The chain has TRBV5-1 and TRBJ2-1, with D possibly matching TRBD1 (7 bases). From germline, CDR1 is SGHRS and CDR2 YFSETQ. The CDR3 loop spans 17 amino acids. The V and J ends lost 4 bases and 1 base respectively, with 18 bases between them.

CDR3 loop: CASSITGGLDEAFF. The CDR3 bases are TGTGCCAGTAGTATTACAGGGGGCCTTGATGAAGCTTTCTTT. This chain uses TRBV19 with TRBJ1-1; 9 nucleotides match TRBD1. Germline V gene sequence: CDR1 LNHDA, CDR2 SQIVND (reference sequence). V dropped 3 bases and J dropped 7; count of bases not matched to a gene: 6. CDR3 size: 14 residues.

The J gene is TRBJ2-5, the V gene TRBV4-2; 8 nucleotides align to TRBD1. V lost 8 bases, J lost 4 bases, and 12 bases stayed unmatched. This CDR3 comprises 15 residues. CDR1 is LGHNA, CDR2 YNFKEQ, per germline. DNA for the CDR3: TGTGCCAGCGGTCGCGGGCAGGGGGCTGGAGAGACCCAGTACTTC. This gives the protein CASGRGQGAGETQYF.

The gene calls are TRBV11-2 and TRBJ1-6, with 10 bases fitting TRBD1. Per germline, CDR1 SGHAT and CDR2 FQNNGV. The length of the CDR3 is 19 residues. V shed 2 bases, J shed 10 bases, and the junction held 17 bases outside the gene matches. The CDR3 DNA sequence: TGTGCCAGCAGCTTAATTAACAGTGGGGACAGGGGAAAAGGGTCACCCCTCCACTTT. This codes for CASSLINSGDRGKGSPLHF.

The chain recombines TRBV29-1 with TRBJ1-2; TRBD1 is a possible D gene (5 bases). Germline lookup yields CDR1 SQVTM and CDR2 ANQGSEA. The length of the CDR3 is 12 residues. The V end lost 5 bases, the J end lost 6 bases, and 13 bases lay between the germline ends. The CDR3 sequence: CSVFLPGNGYTF. CDR3 nucleotide sequence: TGCAGCGTTTTTCTTCCAGGGAATGGCTACACCTTC.

The chain carries TRBV6-2 or TRBV6-3 and TRBJ2-7, with no clear D. Germline CDR1 MNHEY, CDR2 SVGEGT. V was shortened by 4 bases and J by 3 bases, with 4 bases between the two germline ends. This CDR3 contains 11 residues. The CDR3 DNA follows: TGTGCCAGCAGTTTTCGCTACGAGCAGTACTTC. Its translation is CASSFRYEQYF.

The CDR3 spells CASSFGGSSYNSPLHF. CDR3 in DNA: TGTGCCAGCAGCTTCGGGGGTAGCTCCTATAATTCACCCCTCCACTTT. This rearrangement joins TRBV5-4 to TRBJ1-6; possible D gene TRBD1, 5 bases. Trimming shortened V by 2 bases and J by 0 bases, and 9 bases separated the two germline ends. Germline CDR1 reads SGHNT; CDR2 reads YYREEE (reference sequence). The CDR3 loop spans 16 amino acids. The full variable domain, completed using reference TRBV5-4 and TRBJ1-6, is ETGVTQSPTHLIKTRGQQVTLRCSSQSGHNTVSWYQQALGQGPQFIFQYYREEENGRGNFPPRFSGLQFPNYSSELNVNALELDDSALYLCASSFGGSSYNSPLHFGNGTRLTVT.

CDR3 amino acids: CASSLVSSGRTYV. The DNA of the CDR3 is TGTGCCAGCAGCTTAGTTTCTAGCGGGAGAACGTACGTC. V gene TRBV7-9 combines with J gene TRBJ2-7, with 10 bases matching TRBD2. The junction had 6 bases not matched to a gene; V was cut back by 1 base and J by 12 bases. The CDR3 spans 13 residues. Germline values: CDR1 SEHNR, CDR2 FQNEAQ (reference sequence).

V and J are TRBV28 and TRBJ1-3; the D gene is possibly TRBD1 (5 bases). The CDR3 covers 16 residues. CDR1 is MDHEN, CDR2 SYDVKM, per germline. Trimming shortened V by 3 bases and J by 0 bases, and 12 bases separated the two germline ends. This chain's CDR3 is CASSLEGSYSGNTIYF. The CDR3 DNA follows: TGTGCCAGCAGTTTGGAGGGGAGCTACTCTGGAAACACCATATATTTT.